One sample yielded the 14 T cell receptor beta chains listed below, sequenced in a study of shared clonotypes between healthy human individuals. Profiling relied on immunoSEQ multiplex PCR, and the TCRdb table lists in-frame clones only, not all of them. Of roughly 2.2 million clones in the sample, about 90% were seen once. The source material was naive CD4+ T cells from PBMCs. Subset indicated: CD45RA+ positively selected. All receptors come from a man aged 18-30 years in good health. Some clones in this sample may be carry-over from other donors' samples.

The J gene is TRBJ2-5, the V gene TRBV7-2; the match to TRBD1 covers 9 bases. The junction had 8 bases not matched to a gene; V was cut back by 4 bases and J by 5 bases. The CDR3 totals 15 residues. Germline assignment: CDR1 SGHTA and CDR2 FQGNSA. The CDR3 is CASSSGGQGSETQYF. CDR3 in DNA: TGTGCCAGCAGCTCGGGGGGACAGGGATCCGAGACCCAGTACTTC.

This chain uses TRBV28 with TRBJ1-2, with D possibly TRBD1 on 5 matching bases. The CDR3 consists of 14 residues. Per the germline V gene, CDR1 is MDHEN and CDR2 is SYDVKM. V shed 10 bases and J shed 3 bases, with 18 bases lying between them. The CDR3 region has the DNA TGTGCCATCAGGTCGGTAGGGGCCGACTATGGCTACACCTTC. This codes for CAIRSVGADYGYTF.

CDR3 nucleotides: TGCGCCAGCAGCCCTCGGGACAGATGGACTGAAGCTTTCTTT. Translated: CASSPRDRWTEAFF. The rearrangement joins TRBV5-1 to TRBJ1-1; 7 bases line up with TRBD1. CDR1 is SGHRS and CDR2 is YFSETQ in the germline V gene. The CDR3 is 14 residues long. The J segment lost 5 bases and the V segment lost 4 bases, leaving 8 bases of the junction unmatched.

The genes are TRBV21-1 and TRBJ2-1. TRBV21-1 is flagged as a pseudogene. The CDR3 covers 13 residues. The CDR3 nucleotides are TGTGCCGCGGCAGACTCGTCCGGGCCCCATCAGTTCTTC. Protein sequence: CAAADSSGPHQFF.

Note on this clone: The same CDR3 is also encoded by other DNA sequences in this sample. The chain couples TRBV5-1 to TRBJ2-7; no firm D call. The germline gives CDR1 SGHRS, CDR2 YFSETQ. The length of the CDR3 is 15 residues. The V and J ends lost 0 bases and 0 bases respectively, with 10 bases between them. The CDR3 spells CASSLGATASYEQYF. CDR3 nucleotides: TGCGCCAGCAGCTTGGGGGCGACTGCCTCCTACGAGCAGTACTTC.

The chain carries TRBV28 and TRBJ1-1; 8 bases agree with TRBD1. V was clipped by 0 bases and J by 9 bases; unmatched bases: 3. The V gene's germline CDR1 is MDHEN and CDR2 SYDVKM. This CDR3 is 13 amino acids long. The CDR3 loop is CASSLWRQGQAFF. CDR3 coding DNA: TGTGCCAGCAGTTTATGGAGACAGGGGCAAGCTTTCTTT.

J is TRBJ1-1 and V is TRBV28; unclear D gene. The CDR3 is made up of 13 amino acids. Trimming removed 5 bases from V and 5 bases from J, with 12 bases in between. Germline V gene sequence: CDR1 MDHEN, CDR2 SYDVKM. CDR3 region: CASSPLLRTEAFF. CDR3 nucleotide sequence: TGTGCCAGCAGTCCCCTTCTTAGGACTGAAGCTTTCTTT. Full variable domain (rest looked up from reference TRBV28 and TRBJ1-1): DVKVTQSSRYLVKRTGEKVFLECVQDMDHENMFWYRQDPGLGLRLIYFSYDVKMKEKGDIPEGYSVSREKKERFSLILESASTNQTSMYLCASSPLLRTEAFFGQGTRLTVV.

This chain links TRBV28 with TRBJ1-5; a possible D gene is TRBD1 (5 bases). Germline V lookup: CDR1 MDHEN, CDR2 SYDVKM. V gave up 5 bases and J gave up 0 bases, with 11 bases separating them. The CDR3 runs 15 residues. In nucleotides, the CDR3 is TGTGCCAGCAGTGCTGGGACTTATAGCAATCAGCCCCAGCATTTT. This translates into CASSAGTYSNQPQHF. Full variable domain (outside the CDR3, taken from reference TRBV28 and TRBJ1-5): DVKVTQSSRYLVKRTGEKVFLECVQDMDHENMFWYRQDPGLGLRLIYFSYDVKMKEKGDIPEGYSVSREKKERFSLILESASTNQTSMYLCASSAGTYSNQPQHFGDGTRLSIL.

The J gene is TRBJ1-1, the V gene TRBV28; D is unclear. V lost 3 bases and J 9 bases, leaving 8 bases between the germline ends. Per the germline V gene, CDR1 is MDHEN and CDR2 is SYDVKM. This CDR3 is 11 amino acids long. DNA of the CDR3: TGTGCCAGCAGTTTCGGTCAGAAAGCTTTCTTT. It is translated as CASSFGQKAFF.

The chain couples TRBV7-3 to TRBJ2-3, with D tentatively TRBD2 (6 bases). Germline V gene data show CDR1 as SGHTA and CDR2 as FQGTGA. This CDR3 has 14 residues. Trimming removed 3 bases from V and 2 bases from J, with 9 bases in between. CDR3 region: CASSFGGDTDTQYF. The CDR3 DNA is TGTGCCAGCAGCTTTGGAGGGGACACAGATACGCAGTATTTT.

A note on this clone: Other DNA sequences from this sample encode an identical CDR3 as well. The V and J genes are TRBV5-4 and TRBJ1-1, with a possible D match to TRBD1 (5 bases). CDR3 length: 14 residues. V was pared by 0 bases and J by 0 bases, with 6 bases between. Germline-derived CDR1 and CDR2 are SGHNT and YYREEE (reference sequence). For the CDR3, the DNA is TGTGCCAGCAGCTTGGACAGGCTGAACACTGAAGCTTTCTTT. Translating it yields CASSLDRLNTEAFF.

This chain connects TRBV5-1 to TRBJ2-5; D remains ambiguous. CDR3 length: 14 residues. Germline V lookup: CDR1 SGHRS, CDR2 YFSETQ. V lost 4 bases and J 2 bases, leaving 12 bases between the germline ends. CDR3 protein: CASSHRTPQETQYF. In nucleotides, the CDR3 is TGCGCCAGCAGCCACCGGACGCCACAAGAGACCCAGTACTTC.

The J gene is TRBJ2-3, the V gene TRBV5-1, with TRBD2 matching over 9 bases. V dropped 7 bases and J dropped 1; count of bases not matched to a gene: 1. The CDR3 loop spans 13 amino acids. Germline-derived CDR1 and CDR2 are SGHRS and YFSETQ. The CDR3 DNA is TGCGCCAGCCGGACTAGCGGCACAGATACGCAGTATTTT. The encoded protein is CASRTSGTDTQYF. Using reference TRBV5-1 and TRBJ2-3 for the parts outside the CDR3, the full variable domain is KAGVTQTPRYLIKTRGQQVTLSCSPISGHRSVSWYQQTPGQGLQFLFEYFSETQRNKGNFPGRFSGRQFSNSRSEMNVSTLELGDSALYLCASRTSGTDTQYFGPGTRLTVL.

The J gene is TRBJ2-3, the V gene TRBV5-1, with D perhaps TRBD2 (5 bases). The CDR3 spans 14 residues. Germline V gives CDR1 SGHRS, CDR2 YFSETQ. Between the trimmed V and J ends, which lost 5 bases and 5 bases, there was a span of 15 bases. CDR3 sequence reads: CASRGVLGGDTQYF. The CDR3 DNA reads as TGCGCCAGCAGAGGTGTTCTAGGAGGAGATACGCAGTATTTT.